The present TCR beta chain was sequenced within a study of blood T cell repertoires in COVID-19. Study summary: Collection of acute and convalescent COVID-19 samples took place in the United States, Italy and Spain. In each case, the material was cDNA or gDNA derived from T cells, B-cell-depleted T cells, or PBMCs.

Original processing notes: Cell counts per sample came from amplifying reference gene primers. Produced via immunoSEQ multiplex PCR; TCRdb's table is partial and in-frame only. From that table come the V and J calls and clone size; the DNA was used to work out D and trimming. This table has tens of thousands of clones, around 87% appearing once. The CDR3 sequence is 16 residues long. Per germline, CDR1 SNHLY and CDR2 FYNNEI. V shed 4 bases, J shed 0 bases, and the junction held 3 bases outside the gene matches. The sequenced sample was peripheral blood. The source of this sequence is a male donor with acute or convalescent COVID-19. V gene TRBV2 combines with J gene TRBJ1-3; 10 bases align to TRBD1. The CDR3 protein is CASSVDRGLSGNTIYF. In nucleotides, the CDR3 is TGTGCCAGCAGTGTCGACAGGGGGCTCTCTGGAAACACCATATATTTT.